Listed below are T cell receptor beta chains from one sample, sequenced in a study of blood T cell repertoires in COVID-19. Assay used: immunoSEQ multiplex PCR; TCRdb lists only in-frame clones, some missing. The sample comprises 250,000 to 350,000 clones, more than 70% of which are singletons, and about 7% rests with the top ten. The sample was peripheral blood. The receptor set was obtained from a woman aged 30 to 39 who had recovered from COVID-19. Each CDR3 is given with its conserved first and last residue. A D gene is named only where the DNA matches it firmly. Only part of the rows carry a size: once, few, many, or a class if the clone is expanded.

size	length	D	V	J	DNA	CDR3
-	14	-	TRBV6-2/TRBV6-3	TRBJ2-7	TGTGCCAGCAGTCTGACTAGTTCCTCCTACGAGCAGTACTTC	CASSLTSSSYEQYF
-	14	TRBD1	TRBV28	TRBJ1-6	TGTGCCAGCAGAATAACAGGGGCTCAATTCACCCTCCACTTT	CASRITGAQFTLHF
-	17	TRBD2	TRBV11-3	TRBJ2-7	TGTGCCAGCAGCTTACCGGCACTAGCGGGGGAGACGTACGAGCAGTACTTC	CASSLPALAGETYEQYF
-	14	-	TRBV10-3	TRBJ2-3	TGTGCCACCGCGGATAAAGGGGGCACAGATACGCAGTATTTT	CATADKGGTDTQYF
once	13	TRBD2	TRBV4-3	TRBJ2-5	TGCGCCAGCAGCCAGAGCGGGGGAGAGACCCAGTACTTC	CASSQSGGETQYF
-	15	TRBD1	TRBV7-7	TRBJ1-4	TGTGCCAGCAGCCTCCGTGGACAGGGGAATGAAAAACTGTTTTTT	CASSLRGQGNEKLFF
-	16	-	TRBV4-1	TRBJ1-5	TGCGCCAGCAGCCCAGGTCAGGGGTGGGACAATCAGCCCCAGCATTTT	CASSPGQGWDNQPQHF
-	15	-	TRBV21-1	TRBJ1-6	TGTGCCAGCAGCAAGGACACCCAATGGGATTCACCCCTCCACTTT	CASSKDTQWDSPLHF
-	15	TRBD1	TRBV2	TRBJ1-3	TGTGCCACCCTGAGGGGACAGGGTACTGGAAACACCATATATTTT	CATLRGQGTGNTIYF
-	15	TRBD2	TRBV11-2	TRBJ2-5	TGTGCCAGCAGCTTGAATAGCGGGGGGCAAGAGACCCAGTACTTC	CASSLNSGGQETQYF
-	14	TRBD2	TRBV19	TRBJ2-3	TGTGCCAGTAGGCTAGCGGGGGGGTCAGATACGCAGTATTTT	CASRLAGGSDTQYF
-	20	-	TRBV27	TRBJ2-1	TGTGCCAGCAGTTTGGGTCCCGGGGGGACACCTTCGGGCGCCTACAATGAGCAGTTCTTC	CASSLGPGGTPSGAYNEQFF
-	16	-	TRBV6-1	TRBJ2-3	TGTGCCAGCAGTGAAGAGACGTACAGACCAACAGATACGCAGTATTTT	CASSEETYRPTDTQYF
-	15	-	TRBV25-1	TRBJ2-7	TGTGCCAGCAGTGAGCCGGGACATGACTCCTACGAGCAGTACTTC	CASSEPGHDSYEQYF
-	12	-	TRBV19	TRBJ1-2	TGTGCCAGTAGTACGGGGGACTATGGCTACACCTTC	CASSTGDYGYTF
-	15	TRBD1	TRBV4-3	TRBJ1-2	TGCGCCAGCAGCCAAATATCGGGGACAGGGAATGGCTACACCTTC	CASSQISGTGNGYTF
-	14	-	TRBV2	TRBJ1-1	TGTGCCAGCAGTGAAGGACAGGCAAACACTGAAGCTTTCTTT	CASSEGQANTEAFF
few	15	TRBD1	TRBV19	TRBJ1-1	TGTGCCAGTAGTCCTCCCTGGACAGGGAACACTGAAGCTTTCTTT	CASSPPWTGNTEAFF
-	14	-	TRBV7-9	TRBJ1-5	TGTGCCAGCAGTCCGGACGGCAGGGGTCAGCCCCAGCATTTT	CASSPDGRGQPQHF
-	14	-	TRBV6-2/TRBV6-3	TRBJ1-1	TGTGCCAGCAGTTATTGGGGAGAGAACACTGAAGCTTTCTTT	CASSYWGENTEAFF
once	14	-	TRBV6-6	TRBJ2-5	TGTGCCAGCAGCCCGTTGGGGGGCCAAGAGACCCAGTACTTC	CASSPLGGQETQYF
-	14	-	TRBV24-1	TRBJ1-2	TGTGCCACCAGTGATTCTCCTACCCCATATGGCTACACCTTC	CATSDSPTPYGYTF
-	14	-	TRBV5-5	TRBJ2-2	TGTGCCAGCGTGGGGACACCGAACACCGGGGAGCTGTTTTTT	CASVGTPNTGELFF
-	16	TRBD1	TRBV19	TRBJ2-3	TGTGCCAGTAGTATAGGGACGGCAGGGGGAACAGATACGCAGTATTTT	CASSIGTAGGTDTQYF
-	15	TRBD1	TRBV11-2	TRBJ1-4	TGTGCCAGCAGCTTCGTTCAGGGGGCAAACGAAAAACTGTTTTTT	CASSFVQGANEKLFF
-	13	-	TRBV7-3	TRBJ2-6	TGTGCCAGCAGCTTAGGGCCCAACGACGTCCTGACTTTC	CASSLGPNDVLTF
-	18	-	TRBV21-1	TRBJ2-7	TGTGCCAGCAGCAAAGCCGACGAACTCGGGACAGGGGAACACGAGCAGTACTTC	CASSKADELGTGEHEQYF
-	14	-	TRBV24-1	TRBJ2-1	TGTGCCACCAGTGTATCGGGAGAGAACAATGAGCAGTTCTTC	CATSVSGENNEQFF
-	15	-	TRBV18	TRBJ1-1	TGTGCCAGCTCACCGAGTCCAGGATTGAACACTGAAGCTTTCTTT	CASSPSPGLNTEAFF
-	15	TRBD1	TRBV7-9	TRBJ1-2	TGTGCCAGCAGCCCGGGGGGACAGGGGACGGAAGGCTACACCTTC	CASSPGGQGTEGYTF
-	12	-	TRBV18	TRBJ2-3	TGTGCCAGCTCACCTACCGGGACTCCTGGATACTTT	CASSPTGTPGYF
-	16	TRBD1	TRBV5-1	TRBJ2-1	TGCGCCAGCAGCAGTGGGACAGGGTTAACCTACAATGAGCAGTTCTTC	CASSSGTGLTYNEQFF
-	14	-	TRBV19	TRBJ1-2	TGTGCCAGTAGTATGCACCGGGAAGAAGGTGGCTACACCTTC	CASSMHREEGGYTF
-	14	TRBD1	TRBV13	TRBJ1-4	TGTGCCAGCAGCTTCCCAGGGGGCGGAGAAAAACTGTTTTTT	CASSFPGGGEKLFF
once	17	-	TRBV21-1	TRBJ2-1	TGTGCCAGCAGCAAACGGATTCCTAGCGGGATATCAAATGAGCAGTTCTTC	CASSKRIPSGISNEQFF